This T cell receptor beta chain was obtained from a study of T cells after yellow fever vaccination. Germline CDR1 is ENHRY and CDR2 is SYGVKD. Trimming took 6 bases from V and 4 from J; bases not matched to a gene: 12. The CDR3 runs to 16 residues. A universal primer site and UMIs were added as TCR cDNA was made by 5'RACE template switching. TCRdb processed the 5' RACE reads anew with MiXCR; each CDR3 protein has one entry. Among about 400,000 distinct CDR3 sequences listed, 11% were seen once. Study outcomes and limitations: A faster peak, day 5 versus 15, was reached by the weaker secondary response. Within FACS-sorted repertoires, abundant clonotypes contaminating from the bulk population could be present. A large majority of primary-vaccination clones showed up again after the booster (around 96% CD4, 88% CD8).

There are a few counts of this clonotype. No antigen is known for it. The source was PBMCs, collected on the day of the first yellow fever vaccination. V gene TRBV10-3 combines with J gene TRBJ2-1, with 7 positions matching TRBD1. This receptor was taken from a man younger than 35 who received the YFV17D yellow fever vaccine. The CDR3 here is CAISLGRDSRYNEQFF. In DNA form, the CDR3 reads TGTGCCATCAGCCTCGGCCGGGACAGTCGATACAATGAGCAGTTCTTC.